One sample yielded the 16 T cell receptor beta chains listed below, sequenced in a study of siplizumab effects on memory and regulatory T cells. TCRdb keeps only in-frame clones here, not all; method: immunoSEQ multiplex PCR. This table has approximately 120,000 clones, around 92% appearing once. The sample consisted of Tregs sorted from blood. The origin of the receptors is a human donor in good health.

The J gene is TRBJ2-1, the V gene TRBV18; D gene uncertain. CDR1 KGHSH and CDR2 LQKENI come from the germline V gene. V was cut by 2 bases and J by 9 bases, with 11 bases left in between. This CDR3 is 13 amino acids long. In DNA, the CDR3 is TGTGCCAGCTCACCAGGTGGTGTAGGTGAGCAGTTCTTC. Protein product: CASSPGGVGEQFF.

V is TRBV6-1 and J is TRBJ1-5, with unresolved D. Germline values: CDR1 MNHNS, CDR2 SASEGT. The V gene lost 7 bases and the J gene lost 4 bases, with 8 bases spanning the gap. This CDR3 is 12 amino acids long. Written as DNA, the CDR3 is TGTGCCAGCAACGGGTCAAATCAGCCCCAGCATTTT. This gives the protein CASNGSNQPQHF.

This clone occurred once. The V call is TRBV4-1, the J call TRBJ2-1, with D hard to call. V lost 0 bases, J lost 7 bases, and 10 bases lay in between. This CDR3 region has 14 residues. Germline values: CDR1 MGHRA, CDR2 YSYEKL. For the CDR3, the DNA is TGCGCCAGCAGCCAAGAGCCACATTGGAATGAGCAGTTCTTC. This sequence encodes CASSQEPHWNEQFF.

This rearrangement joins TRBV4-1 to TRBJ2-1; 9 nucleotides match TRBD2. Germline CDR1 is MGHRA and CDR2 is YSYEKL. This CDR3 region has 18 residues. V trimming: 2 bases; J trimming: 6 bases; junction bases outside the gene matches: 14. The CDR3 sequence: CASSQRQASGRRANEQFF. CDR3 bases: TGCGCCAGCAGCCAAAGACAGGCCAGCGGGAGGAGGGCCAATGAGCAGTTCTTC.

The table lists this clone with a few counts. The rearrangement links TRBV15 to TRBJ1-2; D gene ambiguous. The V and J ends lost 0 bases and 7 bases respectively, with 6 bases between them. The V gene's germline CDR1 is LNHNV and CDR2 YYDKDF (reference sequence). The CDR3 length is 12 residues. CDR3 nucleotide sequence: TGTGCCACCAGCAGAGATAAGGGTGGCTACACCTTC. This codes for CATSRDKGGYTF.

This chain links TRBV7-2 with TRBJ2-5, with D unclear. The CDR3 has 13 amino acids. V gave up 1 base and J gave up 9 bases, with 12 bases separating them. Germline V gene sequence: CDR1 SGHTA, CDR2 FQGNSA. In nucleotides, the CDR3 is TGTGCCAGCAGCTTAGGGCTGGACCGGCCCCAGTACTTC. This sequence encodes CASSLGLDRPQYF. Combining the CDR3 with reference TRBV7-2 and TRBJ2-5 gives the whole variable domain GAGVSQSPSNKVTEKGKDVELRCDPISGHTALYWYRQSLGQGLEFLIYFQGNSAPDKSGLPSDRFSAERTGGSVSTLTIQRTQQEDSAVYLCASSLGLDRPQYFGPGTRLLVL.

The chain links TRBV7-9 to TRBJ2-3; D remains unclear. V was trimmed by 4 bases and J by 7 bases, leaving 9 bases between them. Germline CDR1 is SEHNR and CDR2 is FQNEAQ (reference sequence). This CDR3 region has 12 residues. CDR3 in amino acids: CASSSSGYTQYF. CDR3 nucleotide sequence: TGTGCCAGCAGCTCATCGGGTTATACGCAGTATTTT.

The rearrangement uses TRBV5-1 and TRBJ1-6, with 7 bases lining up with TRBD1. V lost 2 bases and J lost 0; bases outside the gene matches: 11. Germline V gene data show CDR1 as SGHRS and CDR2 as YFSETQ. This CDR3 has 19 amino acids. The CDR3 here is CASSFTGTEQSSYNSPLHF. The CDR3 region has the DNA TGCGCCAGCAGCTTTACCGGGACAGAACAGAGCTCCTATAATTCACCCCTCCACTTT.

The chain combines TRBV7-2 with TRBJ1-1; TRBD1 is a possible D gene (6 bases). This CDR3 is 13 amino acids long. Looked up from germline, CDR1 is SGHTA and CDR2 is FQGNSA. The germline V and J ends were trimmed by 6 bases and 4 bases, with 12 bases remaining between them. As DNA, the CDR3 is TGTGCCAGCAGACCCAGGGGTAGCACTGAAGCTTTCTTT. This translates into CASRPRGSTEAFF.

This clone came up a few times. J is TRBJ1-2 and V is TRBV30; tentative D call: TRBD1 (5 bases). Germline values: CDR1 GTSNPN, CDR2 SVGIG (reference sequence). V shed 2 bases and J shed 8 bases, with 15 bases lying between them. The CDR3 length is 13 residues. CDR3 in amino acids: CAWSPWDSRGYTF. CDR3 DNA: TGTGCCTGGAGTCCCTGGGACTCTCGGGGCTACACCTTC. Full variable domain (missing parts from reference TRBV30 and TRBJ1-2): SQTIHQWPATLVQPVGSPLSLECTVEGTSNPNLYWYRQAAGRGLQLLFYSVGIGQISSEVPQNLSASRPQDRQFILSSKKLLLSDSGFYLCAWSPWDSRGYTFGSGTRLTVV.

This clone was detected a few times. CDR3 sequence reads: CASSEHSNREQYF. The CDR3 DNA sequence: TGTGCCAGCAGTGAACATTCTAACCGGGAGCAGTACTTC. This chain links TRBV6-1 with TRBJ2-7, with D uncertain. This CDR3 comprises 13 residues. Per the germline V gene, CDR1 is MNHNS and CDR2 is SASEGT. V was shortened by 2 bases and J by 7 bases, with 12 bases between the two germline ends.

V gene TRBV2 combines with J gene TRBJ2-1; TRBD2 is a possible D gene (5 bases). Germline V gene lookup returns CDR1 SNHLY and CDR2 FYNNEI. Trimming removed 2 bases from V and 7 bases from J, with 12 bases in between. This CDR3 region has 14 residues. The CDR3 region has the DNA TGTGCCAGCAGTGAAAGCCTCCGGGGAAATGAGCAGTTCTTC. Its translation: CASSESLRGNEQFF.

There are a few counts of this clone. The chain recombines TRBV18 with TRBJ1-6; D may be TRBD1 (5 bases). V was shortened by 6 bases and J by 6 bases, with 9 bases between the two germline ends. CDR1 KGHSH and CDR2 LQKENI come from the germline V gene. The CDR3 is 13 amino acids. For the CDR3, the DNA is TGTGCCAGCTCGGGGGAGGGTAATTCACCCCTCCACTTT. Its protein product is CASSGEGNSPLHF.

The chain combines TRBV2 with TRBJ1-5; D remains unclear. In germline, CDR1 is SNHLY, CDR2 FYNNEI. V lost 3 bases and J 3 bases, leaving 9 bases between the germline ends. There are 14 residues in the CDR3. Here the CDR3 DNA reads TGTGCCAGCAGTGACAGCGATTTCAATCAGCCCCAGCATTTT. Protein: CASSDSDFNQPQHF.

The V gene is TRBV5-5, the J gene TRBJ1-2; 7 bases match TRBD1. CDR1 and CDR2 (germline): SGHKS, YYEKEE (reference sequence). V gave up 0 bases and J gave up 4 bases; unmatched junction bases: 6. This CDR3 is built from 15 residues. The CDR3 sequence is CASSLGPGGAYGYTF. CDR3 sequence (DNA): TGTGCCAGCAGCTTGGGGCCAGGGGGTGCCTATGGCTACACCTTC.

Note on this clone: Other nucleotide sequences from this sample produce the same CDR3. The rearrangement joins TRBV18 to TRBJ1-5; D not resolved. The V gene's germline CDR1 is KGHSH and CDR2 LQKENI. The V gene lost 1 base and the J gene lost 5 bases, with 6 bases spanning the gap. CDR3 length equals 13 residues. The CDR3 is CASSPQGDQPQHF. DNA of the CDR3: TGTGCCAGCTCACCACAAGGAGATCAGCCCCAGCATTTT. The complete variable domain, with remaining parts taken from reference TRBV18 and TRBJ1-5, reads NAGVMQNPRHLVRRRGQEARLRCSPMKGHSHVYWYRQLPEEGLKFMVYLQKENIIDESGMPKERFSAEFPKEGPSILRIQQVVRGDSAAYFCASSPQGDQPQHFGDGTRLSIL.